This TCR beta chain was sequenced in a study of T cell changes during pregnancy in multiple sclerosis. Germline trimming cut 5 bases from V and 1 base from J; bases unmatched to any gene: 10. CDR1 is SGHRS, CDR2 YFSETQ, per germline. CDR3 length: 16 residues. This clone has only one observation. The table came from immunoSEQ multiplex PCR; TCRdb's copy has only in-frame clones and leaves some out. The data show about 44,000 clones, 88% seen once. Sequencing was performed on CD8+ T cells from peripheral blood mononuclear cells, taken after pregnancy. The TCR originated in a female donor in good health, enrolled as a control in a pregnancy study. The chain couples TRBV5-1 to TRBJ1-1; 8 bases agree with TRBD1. CDR3 nucleotides: TGCGCCAGCAGACCACTCGGACAGGGCCCGAACACTGAAGCTTTCTTT. Protein: CASRPLGQGPNTEAFF.